Shown below are 32 T cell receptor beta chains from a single sample sequenced in a study of cytomegalovirus exposure and HLA in healthy donors. Vbeta (60) and Jbeta (13) primers were used in the PCR. The protocol was immunoSEQ multiplex PCR, while the TCRdb copy is restricted to in-frame clones and leaves out a portion. The sample carries about 150,000 clones, more than 60% recorded once. The source material was PBMCs. These receptors originate from a woman younger than 45 in good health and CMV-seropositive.

The rearrangement uses TRBV6-1 and TRBJ2-7; 8 nucleotides align to TRBD2. This CDR3 has 15 amino acids. The junction had 5 bases not matched to a gene; V was cut back by 3 bases and J by 1 base. The germline V gene has CDR1 MNHNS and CDR2 SASEGT. CDR3 residues: CASSDLGTSSYEQYF. The CDR3 DNA is TGTGCCAGCAGTGATTTGGGGACTAGTTCCTACGAGCAGTACTTC.

V gene TRBV29-1 combines with J gene TRBJ2-3, with 10 nucleotides matching TRBD2. This CDR3 is 16 amino acids long. Germline CDR1 SQVTM, CDR2 ANQGSEA. V gave up 3 bases and J gave up 0 bases; unmatched junction bases: 6. The CDR3 region is CSVDSGRGVSTDTQYF. In DNA form, the CDR3 reads TGCAGCGTTGACAGCGGGAGGGGGGTCAGCACAGATACGCAGTATTTT.

This chain joins TRBV7-7 and TRBJ2-1, with 9 bases that match TRBD2. CDR1 is SSHAT and CDR2 is FNYEAQ in the germline V gene (reference sequence). This CDR3 comprises 14 residues. With 3 bases clipped from V and 8 bases from J, the junction kept 5 bases outside the gene matches. The CDR3 protein is CASSLLAGAYEQFF. The CDR3 nucleotides are TGTGCCAGCAGCTTGTTAGCGGGAGCCTATGAGCAGTTCTTC.

The chain is built from TRBV30 and TRBJ1-1; TRBD1 might be the D (5 bases). CDR1 is GTSNPN, CDR2 SVGIG, per germline (reference sequence). CDR3 length equals 12 residues. The V end lost 3 bases, the J end lost 2 bases, and 7 bases lay between the germline ends. The CDR3 DNA reads as TGTGCCTGGAGACAGGTAAACACTGAAGCTTTCTTT. It is translated as CAWRQVNTEAFF.

The chain carries TRBV7-3 and TRBJ1-2; a possible D gene is TRBD1 (5 bases). The CDR3 contains 13 residues. V lost 2 bases and J lost 3, with 7 bases in between. CDR1 and CDR2 from the germline V gene are SGHTA and FQGTGA. As DNA, the CDR3 is TGTGCCAGCAGCTTACTGACAGACTATGGCTACACCTTC. Residues: CASSLLTDYGYTF.

This clone was counted between two and nine times. The rearrangement links TRBV2 to TRBJ2-7, with D maybe TRBD1 (6 bases). CDR3 size: 12 residues. Between the trimmed V and J ends, which lost 7 bases and 2 bases, there was a span of 9 bases. The V gene's germline CDR1 is SNHLY and CDR2 FYNNEI. CDR3: CASNGQTYEQYF. The CDR3, as DNA: TGTGCCAGCAACGGACAGACCTACGAGCAGTACTTC.

The table lists this clone with a few counts. The chain combines TRBV6-1 with TRBJ2-1, with 10 bases fitting TRBD2. V was pared by 4 bases and J by 2 bases, with 5 bases of the junction left unmatched. Germline values: CDR1 MNHNS, CDR2 SASEGT. This CDR3 spans 16 amino acids. The CDR3 DNA is TGTGCCAGCAGTGCCGAAGCGGGAGGGGCCTACAATGAGCAGTTCTTC. This encodes CASSAEAGGAYNEQFF.

The rearrangement joins TRBV6-5 to TRBJ2-7, with a possible D match to TRBD1 (5 bases). The V gene lost 0 bases and the J gene lost 5 bases, with 14 bases spanning the gap. The germline gives CDR1 MNHEY, CDR2 SVGAGI. The CDR3 covers 15 residues. The CDR3 loop reads CASSYSSGNLDEQYF. As DNA, the CDR3 is TGTGCCAGCAGTTACTCTTCAGGGAACCTCGACGAGCAGTACTTC.

The chain recombines TRBV6-6 with TRBJ1-2; 7 bases map to TRBD1. The CDR3 runs to 16 residues. V shed 5 bases, J shed 7 bases, and the junction held 16 bases outside the gene matches. Germline assignment: CDR1 MNHNY and CDR2 SVGAGI (reference sequence). Here the CDR3 DNA reads TGTGCCAGCAGTAAGACTTGGACAGGTGAATCCTTTGGCTACACCTTC. It encodes CASSKTWTGESFGYTF.

The chain recombines TRBV2 with TRBJ2-7; D is possibly TRBD1 (6 bases). Between the trimmed V and J ends, which lost 9 bases and 3 bases, there was a span of 18 bases. Germline V gene lookup returns CDR1 SNHLY and CDR2 FYNNEI. The CDR3 is made up of 14 amino acids. CDR3 nucleotide sequence: TGTGCCAGATCCGAGACAGGCGCCTACTACGAGCAGTACTTC. The encoded protein is CARSETGAYYEQYF.

This chain connects TRBV4-3 to TRBJ2-5; maybe TRBD2 (6 bases). The J call is doubtful: the DNA matches TRBJ2-7 better. The germline V gene has CDR1 LGHNA and CDR2 YSLEER. This CDR3 spans 14 amino acids. CDR3 coding DNA: TGCGCCAGCAGCCCTTCCACGGGAGCCTACGAGCAGTACTTC. It translates to CASSPSTGAYEQYF.

The genes are TRBV5-6 and TRBJ1-2, with D hard to call. This CDR3 region has 18 residues. Per the germline V gene, CDR1 is SGHDT and CDR2 is YYEEEE. V lost 1 base, J lost 3 bases, and 22 bases lay in between. The CDR3, as DNA: TGTGCCAGCAGCTTGACTCGAGTATTGTCCCCTAGCGACTATGGCTACACCTTC. This encodes CASSLTRVLSPSDYGYTF.

V usage is TRBV7-2 and J usage is TRBJ2-5; 11 bases agree with TRBD2. The CDR3 is 19 amino acids. Trimming at V came to 0 bases and at J to 5 bases, leaving 14 bases not matched to a gene. The V gene's germline CDR1 is SGHTA and CDR2 FQGNSA. CDR3 loop: CASSLALLGSGGARETQYF. CDR3 DNA: TGTGCCAGCAGCTTAGCCCTACTGGGTAGCGGGGGGGCCAGGGAGACCCAGTACTTC.

The chain is built from TRBV7-9 and TRBJ1-1; 7 nucleotides line up with TRBD1. V lost 2 bases and J lost 2; bases outside the gene matches: 14. The CDR3 totals 18 residues. Germline assignment: CDR1 SEHNR and CDR2 FQNEAQ (reference sequence). For the CDR3, the DNA is TGTGCCAGCAGCTTATCTCCAGGGACAGACGGATTAAACACTGAAGCTTTCTTT. Its translation is CASSLSPGTDGLNTEAFF.

CDR3 coding DNA: TGTGCCAGCAGCCGGGGGAGTAGGACTAATGAAAAACTGTTTTTT. It specifies CASSRGSRTNEKLFF. The V gene is TRBV5-6, the J gene TRBJ1-4; TRBD1 might be the D (5 bases). The CDR3 covers 15 residues. The V end lost 4 bases, the J end lost 2 bases, and 12 bases lay between the germline ends. In germline, CDR1 is SGHDT, CDR2 YYEEEE.

The rearrangement uses TRBV9 and TRBJ2-3; the D gene is possibly TRBD1 (5 bases). CDR1 and CDR2 (germline): SGDLS, YYNGEE. This CDR3 comprises 14 residues. Trimming shortened V by 0 bases and J by 5 bases, and 10 bases separated the two germline ends. The CDR3 bases are TGTGCCAGCAGCGTAGTATGGGGCGGAGATACGCAGTATTTT. Translating it yields CASSVVWGGDTQYF.

The sample holds one count of this clone. The V call is TRBV27, the J call TRBJ1-2; 8 bases are a match to TRBD1. This CDR3 has 15 residues. J was trimmed by 3 bases and V by 4 bases; bases with no gene match: 7. Germline CDR1 reads MNHEY; CDR2 reads SMNVEV (reference sequence). The chain's CDR3 is CASSSGRGRDYGYTF. The CDR3 DNA reads TGTGCCAGCAGTTCTGGCAGGGGGCGCGACTATGGCTACACCTTC.

This sequence joins TRBV6-6 and TRBJ1-1, with D tentatively TRBD1 (6 bases). The CDR3 length is 14 residues. Germline values: CDR1 MNHNY, CDR2 SVGAGI (reference sequence). V shed 5 bases and J shed 1 base, with 11 bases lying between them. CDR3 nucleotides: TGTGCCAGCAGTACTGACAGGAAGAACACTGAAGCTTTCTTT. It yields the protein CASSTDRKNTEAFF.

This chain joins TRBV27 and TRBJ2-7; 8 bases agree with TRBD1. CDR3 length equals 15 residues. The J segment lost 1 base and the V segment lost 5 bases, leaving 7 bases of the junction unmatched. Germline V lookup: CDR1 MNHEY, CDR2 SMNVEV (reference sequence). The CDR3 here is CASSIERTGSYEQYF. CDR3 sequence (DNA): TGTGCCAGCAGTATCGAGAGGACAGGGTCCTACGAGCAGTACTTC.

The J gene is TRBJ2-5, the V gene TRBV2; D is possibly TRBD2 (6 bases). The CDR3 totals 14 residues. Germline V CDR1 and CDR2: SNHLY, FYNNEI. Trimming shortened V by 3 bases and J by 1 base, and 9 bases separated the two germline ends. CDR3 region: CASSETRSQETQYF. CDR3 in DNA: TGTGCCAGCAGTGAGACTAGGTCCCAAGAGACCCAGTACTTC.

The gene calls are TRBV5-6 and TRBJ2-1; D gene unclear. CDR1 is SGHDT and CDR2 is YYEEEE in the germline V gene. The V end was cut by 0 bases, the J end by 8 bases, with 3 bases between. This CDR3 spans 11 amino acids. The CDR3 bases are TGTGCCAGCAGCTTGGAGCATGAGCAGTTCTTC. It yields the protein CASSLEHEQFF.

V gene TRBV27 combines with J gene TRBJ1-4; tentative D call: TRBD1 (5 bases). CDR1 and CDR2 from the germline V gene are MNHEY and SMNVEV (reference sequence). Trimming stripped 6 bases from V and 8 bases from J, with 13 bases between. The CDR3 has 13 amino acids. CDR3 in DNA: TGTGCCAGCAGCCCCAGGGCAACCGAAAAACTGTTTTTT. It is translated as CASSPRATEKLFF.

This clone has a handful of counts. The CDR3 here is CASSPPGTTNEKLFF. The CDR3 bases are TGTGCCAGCAGCCCGCCGGGAACAACTAATGAAAAACTGTTTTTT. The chain couples TRBV28 to TRBJ1-4; D is undetermined. The CDR3 is made up of 15 amino acids. In germline, CDR1 is MDHEN, CDR2 SYDVKM. The V gene lost 6 bases and the J gene lost 0 bases, with 11 bases spanning the gap.

The chain combines TRBV5-1 with TRBJ1-3; D gene unclear. The germline V and J ends were trimmed by 0 bases and 0 bases, with 10 bases remaining between them. Germline values: CDR1 SGHRS, CDR2 YFSETQ. This CDR3 is 16 amino acids long. The CDR3 is CASSLGGFGSGNTIYF. The CDR3 DNA follows: TGCGCCAGCAGCTTGGGAGGGTTTGGCTCTGGAAACACCATATATTTT.

The chain employs TRBV19 and TRBJ1-1, with a weak D call TRBD1 (6 bases). Trimming pared 5 bases from V and 1 base from J, leaving 14 bases between. Germline CDR1 and CDR2: LNHDA and SQIVND (reference sequence). The CDR3 totals 15 residues. The CDR3 region is CASSVGGAGNTEAFF. CDR3 coding DNA: TGTGCCAGTAGTGTCGGGGGGGCGGGGAACACTGAAGCTTTCTTT.

CDR3: CASSDLNTGELFF. In DNA form, the CDR3 reads TGTGCCAGCAGTGATCTAAACACCGGGGAGCTGTTTTTT. The chain uses TRBV6-4 and TRBJ2-2; D gene unclear. Germline V gives CDR1 MRHNA, CDR2 SNTAGT. Trimming removed 3 bases from V and 2 bases from J, with 4 bases in between. CDR3 length equals 13 residues.

This clone showed up just a few times. The rearrangement joins TRBV10-3 to TRBJ1-5; 7 bases map to TRBD1. V dropped 5 bases and J dropped 6; count of bases not matched to a gene: 10. This CDR3 has 15 amino acids. Germline V lookup: CDR1 ENHRY, CDR2 SYGVKD. The DNA for the CDR3 is TGTGCCATCAGTCTCGGAGGGGGCGAGAGTCAGCCCCAGCATTTT. This encodes CAISLGGGESQPQHF.

The chain recombines TRBV7-2 with TRBJ1-2; no definite D call. The length of the CDR3 is 14 residues. Germline CDR1 is SGHTA and CDR2 is FQGNSA. Trimming left V 3 bases short and J 1 base short, with 9 bases between. CDR3 sequence: CASSFATDNYGYTF. CDR3 nucleotide sequence: TGTGCCAGCAGCTTCGCTACAGATAACTATGGCTACACCTTC. The whole variable domain, filled in from reference TRBV7-2 and TRBJ1-2, reads GAGVSQSPSNKVTEKGKDVELRCDPISGHTALYWYRQSLGQGLEFLIYFQGNSAPDKSGLPSDRFSAERTGGSVSTLTIQRTQQEDSAVYLCASSFATDNYGYTFGSGTRLTVV.

The chain uses TRBV5-1 and TRBJ1-2; 7 bases agree with TRBD1. Germline-derived CDR1 and CDR2 are SGHRS and YFSETQ. There are 16 residues in the CDR3. V dropped 0 bases and J dropped 1; count of bases not matched to a gene: 6. In DNA, the CDR3 is TGCGCCAGCAGCTTGGAGGGGGCAGGAGTTAACTATGGCTACACCTTC. Residues: CASSLEGAGVNYGYTF.

This chain links TRBV2 with TRBJ1-2; 7 positions match TRBD1. V was clipped by 4 bases and J by 0 bases; unmatched bases: 5. There are 15 residues in the CDR3. Germline V gene data show CDR1 as SNHLY and CDR2 as FYNNEI. Here the CDR3 reads CASSGDRLSNYGYTF. CDR3 DNA sequence: TGTGCCAGCAGTGGGGACAGACTTTCTAACTATGGCTACACCTTC.

This clone was counted between two and nine times. This chain links TRBV5-1 with TRBJ2-1, with D maybe TRBD2 (7 bases). Germline V gene data show CDR1 as SGHRS and CDR2 as YFSETQ. Trimming took off 7 bases at V and 0 bases at J, with 20 bases between the two ends. The CDR3 has 17 amino acids. CDR3 nucleotides: TGCGCCAGCGGGGGCAGGACGGGAGGTATCTCCTACAATGAGCAGTTCTTC. It translates to CASGGRTGGISYNEQFF.

The rearrangement joins TRBV7-6 to TRBJ2-1, with TRBD2 as a possible D gene (5 bases). The V and J ends lost 5 bases and 5 bases respectively, with 10 bases between them. This CDR3 contains 13 residues. Germline-derived CDR1 and CDR2 are SGHVS and FNYEAQ. The CDR3 DNA reads as TGTGCCAGCAGCACTACTAGAAACAATGAGCAGTTCTTC. Amino acids: CASSTTRNNEQFF.